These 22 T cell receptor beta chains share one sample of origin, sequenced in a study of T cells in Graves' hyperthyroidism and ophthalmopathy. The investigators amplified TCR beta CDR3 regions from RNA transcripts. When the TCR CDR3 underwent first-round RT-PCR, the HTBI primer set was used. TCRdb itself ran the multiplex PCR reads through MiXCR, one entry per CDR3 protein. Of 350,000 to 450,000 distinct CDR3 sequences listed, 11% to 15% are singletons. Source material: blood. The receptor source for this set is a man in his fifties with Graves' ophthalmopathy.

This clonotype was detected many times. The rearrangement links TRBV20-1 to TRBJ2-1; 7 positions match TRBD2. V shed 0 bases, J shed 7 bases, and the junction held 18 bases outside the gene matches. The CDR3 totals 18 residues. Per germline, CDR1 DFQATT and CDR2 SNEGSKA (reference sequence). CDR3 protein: CSARDPRVGGTKKNEQFF. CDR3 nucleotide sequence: TGCAGTGCTAGAGATCCACGAGTCGGGGGGACGAAAAAAAATGAGCAGTTCTTC.

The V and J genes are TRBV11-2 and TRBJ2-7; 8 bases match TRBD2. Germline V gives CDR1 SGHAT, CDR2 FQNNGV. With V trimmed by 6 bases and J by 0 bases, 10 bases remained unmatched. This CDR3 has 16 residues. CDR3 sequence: CASSHLAGDSSYEQYF. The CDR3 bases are TGTGCCAGCAGTCACCTAGCGGGCGATAGCTCCTACGAGCAGTACTTC.

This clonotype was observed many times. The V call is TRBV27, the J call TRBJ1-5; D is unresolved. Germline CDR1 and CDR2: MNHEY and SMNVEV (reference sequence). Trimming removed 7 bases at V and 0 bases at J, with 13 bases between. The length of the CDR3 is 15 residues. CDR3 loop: CASTPAGHSNQPQHF. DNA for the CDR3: TGTGCCAGCACCCCCGCGGGCCATAGCAATCAGCCCCAGCATTTT.

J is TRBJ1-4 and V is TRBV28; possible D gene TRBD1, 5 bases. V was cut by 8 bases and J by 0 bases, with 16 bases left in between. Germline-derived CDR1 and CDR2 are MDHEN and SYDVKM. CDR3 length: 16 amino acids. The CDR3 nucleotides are TGTGCCAGCTCTCTCCCGGGGACGACAACTAATGAAAAACTGTTTTTT. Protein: CASSLPGTTTNEKLFF.

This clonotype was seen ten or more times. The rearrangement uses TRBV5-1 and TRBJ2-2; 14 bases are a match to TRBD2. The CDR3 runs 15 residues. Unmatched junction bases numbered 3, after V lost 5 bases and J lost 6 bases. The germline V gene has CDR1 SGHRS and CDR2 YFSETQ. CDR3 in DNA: TGCGCCAGCAGGGGACTAGCGGGAGTTTCCGGGGAGCTGTTTTTT. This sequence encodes CASRGLAGVSGELFF.

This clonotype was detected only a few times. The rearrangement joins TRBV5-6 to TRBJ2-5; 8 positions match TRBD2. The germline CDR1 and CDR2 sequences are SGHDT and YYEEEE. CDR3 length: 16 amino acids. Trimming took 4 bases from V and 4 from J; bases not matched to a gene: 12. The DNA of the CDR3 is TGTGCCAGCAGCCCTGGGCTAGCGGGTTCCCGAGAGACCCAGTACTTC. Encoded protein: CASSPGLAGSRETQYF.

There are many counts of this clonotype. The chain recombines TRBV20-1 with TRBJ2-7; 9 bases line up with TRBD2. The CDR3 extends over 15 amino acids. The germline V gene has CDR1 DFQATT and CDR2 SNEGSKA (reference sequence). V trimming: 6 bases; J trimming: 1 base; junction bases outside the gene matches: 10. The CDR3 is CSAEPWREGSYEQYF. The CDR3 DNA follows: TGCAGTGCAGAGCCCTGGCGGGAGGGTTCCTACGAGCAGTACTTC.

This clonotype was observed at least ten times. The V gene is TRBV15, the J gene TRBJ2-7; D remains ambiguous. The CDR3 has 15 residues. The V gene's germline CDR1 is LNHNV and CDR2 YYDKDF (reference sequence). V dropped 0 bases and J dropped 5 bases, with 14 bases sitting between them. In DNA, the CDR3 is TGTGCCACCAGCAGAGATGGTCACAGTGGTGACGAGCAGTACTTC. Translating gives CATSRDGHSGDEQYF.

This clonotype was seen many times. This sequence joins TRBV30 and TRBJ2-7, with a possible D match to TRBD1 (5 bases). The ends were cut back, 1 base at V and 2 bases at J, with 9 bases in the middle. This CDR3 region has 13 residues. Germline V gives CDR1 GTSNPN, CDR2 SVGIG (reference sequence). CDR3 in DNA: TGTGCCTGGAGTGAAGGGGATACCTACGAGCAGTACTTC. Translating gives CAWSEGDTYEQYF.

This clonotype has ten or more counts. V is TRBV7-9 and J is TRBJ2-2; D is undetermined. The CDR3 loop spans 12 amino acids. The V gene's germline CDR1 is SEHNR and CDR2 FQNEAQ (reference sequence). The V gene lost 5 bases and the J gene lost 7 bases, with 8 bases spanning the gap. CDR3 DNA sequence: TGTGCCAGCAGCCCGTATGGCGGGGAGCTGTTTTTT. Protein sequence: CASSPYGGELFF.

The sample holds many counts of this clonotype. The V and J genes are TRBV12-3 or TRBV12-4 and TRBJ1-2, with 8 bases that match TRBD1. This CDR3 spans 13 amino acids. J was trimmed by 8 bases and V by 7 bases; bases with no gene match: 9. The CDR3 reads CASTPQGAQGYTF. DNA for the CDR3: TGTGCCAGCACTCCCCAGGGGGCGCAAGGCTACACCTTC.

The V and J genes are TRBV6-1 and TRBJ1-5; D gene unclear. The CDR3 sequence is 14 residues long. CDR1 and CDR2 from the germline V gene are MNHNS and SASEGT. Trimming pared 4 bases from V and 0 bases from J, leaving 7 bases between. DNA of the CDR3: TGTGCCAGCAGTGGTGTCCATAGCAATCAGCCCCAGCATTTT. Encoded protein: CASSGVHSNQPQHF.

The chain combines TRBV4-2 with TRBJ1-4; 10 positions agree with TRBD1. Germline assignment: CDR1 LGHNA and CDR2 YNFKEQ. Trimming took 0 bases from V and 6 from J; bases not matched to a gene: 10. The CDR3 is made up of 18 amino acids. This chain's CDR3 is CASSQEGQGLGSDEKLFF. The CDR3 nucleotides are TGTGCCAGCAGCCAAGAGGGACAGGGGTTGGGTTCAGATGAAAAACTGTTTTTT.

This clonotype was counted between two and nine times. The CDR3, as DNA: TGTGCCAGCAGTGAAGAGCCGGGAGGGCCGTCCTCGGTTTACGATGAGCAGTTCTTC. Its translation: CASSEEPGGPSSVYDEQFF. The rearrangement uses TRBV6-1 and TRBJ2-1; TRBD2 aligns across 8 bases. This CDR3 contains 19 residues. CDR1 and CDR2 (germline): MNHNS, SASEGT. With V trimmed by 1 base and J by 8 bases, 19 bases remained unmatched.

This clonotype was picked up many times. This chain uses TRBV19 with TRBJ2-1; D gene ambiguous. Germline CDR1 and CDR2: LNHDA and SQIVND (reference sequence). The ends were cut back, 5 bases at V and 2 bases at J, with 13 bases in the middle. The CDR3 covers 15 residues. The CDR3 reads CASSPAEDTYNEQFF. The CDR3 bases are TGTGCCAGTAGTCCCGCGGAAGACACCTACAATGAGCAGTTCTTC.

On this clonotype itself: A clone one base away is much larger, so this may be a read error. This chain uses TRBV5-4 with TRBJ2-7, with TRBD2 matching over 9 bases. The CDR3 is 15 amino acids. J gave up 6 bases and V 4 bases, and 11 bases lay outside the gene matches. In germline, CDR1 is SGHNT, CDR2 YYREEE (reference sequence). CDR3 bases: TGTGCCAGCAGCCGACCTAGTAGCGGGAGCTTCGAGCAGTACTTC. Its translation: CASSRPSSGSFEQYF.

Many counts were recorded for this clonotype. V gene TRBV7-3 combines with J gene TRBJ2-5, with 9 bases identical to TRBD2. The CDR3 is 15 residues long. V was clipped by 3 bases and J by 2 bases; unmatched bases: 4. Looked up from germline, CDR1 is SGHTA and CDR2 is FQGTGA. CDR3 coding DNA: TGTGCCAGCAGCTTTACTAGCGGGCTGCAAGAGACCCAGTACTTC. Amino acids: CASSFTSGLQETQYF.

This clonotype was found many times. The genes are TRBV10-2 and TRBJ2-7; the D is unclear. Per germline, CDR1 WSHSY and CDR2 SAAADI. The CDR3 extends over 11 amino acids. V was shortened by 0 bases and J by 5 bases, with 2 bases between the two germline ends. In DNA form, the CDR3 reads TGCGCCAGCAGTGAGTCGAACGAGCAGTACTTC. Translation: CASSESNEQYF.

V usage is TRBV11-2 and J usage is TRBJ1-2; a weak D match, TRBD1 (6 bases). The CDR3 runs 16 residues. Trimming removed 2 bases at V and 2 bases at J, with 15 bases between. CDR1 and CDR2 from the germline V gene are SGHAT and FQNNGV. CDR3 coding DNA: TGTGCCAGCAGCTTAAGTGGGGGCGCCGCCAACTATGGCTACACCTTC. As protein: CASSLSGGAANYGYTF.

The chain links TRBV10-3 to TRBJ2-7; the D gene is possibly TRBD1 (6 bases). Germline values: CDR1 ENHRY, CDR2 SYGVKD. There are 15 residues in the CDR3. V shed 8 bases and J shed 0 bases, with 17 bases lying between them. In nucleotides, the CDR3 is TGTGCCATCGCAATGGCACAGGACAGCTCCTACGAGCAGTACTTC. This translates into CAIAMAQDSSYEQYF.

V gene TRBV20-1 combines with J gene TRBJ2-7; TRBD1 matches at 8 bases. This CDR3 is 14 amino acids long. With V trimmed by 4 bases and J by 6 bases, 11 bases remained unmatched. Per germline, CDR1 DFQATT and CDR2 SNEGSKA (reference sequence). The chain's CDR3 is CSATNRDRTVEQYF. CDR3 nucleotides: TGCAGTGCTACAAACCGGGACAGGACTGTCGAGCAGTACTTC.

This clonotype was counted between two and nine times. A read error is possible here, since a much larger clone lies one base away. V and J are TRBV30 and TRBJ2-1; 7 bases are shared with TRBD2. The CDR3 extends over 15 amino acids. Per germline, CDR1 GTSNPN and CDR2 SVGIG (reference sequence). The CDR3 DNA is TGTGCCTGGACCTTGGGAGGGAGGTTCTACAATGAGCAGCTCTTC. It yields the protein CAWTLGGRFYNEQLF.